A selection of T cell receptor beta chains follows, all from one sample in a study of cytomegalovirus exposure and HLA in healthy donors. TCRdb's table, derived via immunoSEQ multiplex PCR, lists solely in-frame clones and lacks some. Here the sample table reports some 30,000 clones. Sequencing was performed on PBMCs. The receptors come from a female donor in good health and CMV-seronegative. Each CDR3 is given with its conserved first and last residue. Each record gives: V gene, D gene, J gene, CDR3 protein, CDR3 DNA. D genes are given only for firm matches.

V gene: TRBV10-2
D gene: TRBD1
J gene: TRBJ1-2
CDR3 protein: CASNPGQGAYYGYTF
CDR3 DNA: TGCGCCAGCAACCCGGGACAGGGGGCATACTATGGCTACACCTTC

V gene: TRBV6-5
D gene: -
J gene: TRBJ2-3
CDR3 protein: CASSRRASADTQYF
CDR3 DNA: TGTGCCAGCTCCCGGAGGGCTAGCGCAGATACGCAGTATTTT

V gene: TRBV25-1
D gene: TRBD1
J gene: TRBJ1-3
CDR3 protein: CASKDEGAPGNTIYF
CDR3 DNA: TGTGCCAGCAAGGACGAGGGGGCGCCCGGAAACACCATATATTTT

V gene: TRBV7-2
D gene: TRBD2
J gene: TRBJ2-2
CDR3 protein: CASSRGDGWTGELFF
CDR3 DNA: TGTGCCAGCAGCCGGGGGGATGGGTGGACCGGGGAGCTGTTTTTT

V gene: TRBV6-1
D gene: TRBD1
J gene: TRBJ2-7
CDR3 protein: CASSGGQTYEQYF
CDR3 DNA: TGTGCCAGCAGTGGGGGACAGACCTACGAGCAGTACTTC

V gene: TRBV28
D gene: -
J gene: TRBJ1-1
CDR3 protein: CASSLPARTEAFF
CDR3 DNA: TGTGCCAGCAGTTTACCGGCGAGGACTGAAGCTTTCTTT

V gene: TRBV7-9
D gene: TRBD1
J gene: TRBJ2-7
CDR3 protein: CASSLVLQGGSEQYF
CDR3 DNA: TGTGCCAGCAGCTTAGTATTACAGGGGGGCAGCGAGCAGTACTTC

V gene: TRBV9
D gene: TRBD1
J gene: TRBJ2-7
CDR3 protein: CASSVGDQPTGNYEQYF
CDR3 DNA: TGTGCCAGCAGCGTAGGGGACCAACCGACAGGGAACTACGAGCAGTACTTC

V gene: TRBV27
D gene: -
J gene: TRBJ2-7
CDR3 protein: CASSLGPHYEQYF
CDR3 DNA: TGTGCCAGCAGTTTAGGCCCCCACTACGAGCAGTACTTC

V gene: TRBV9
D gene: TRBD1
J gene: TRBJ2-2
CDR3 protein: CASSATGTGPTGELFF
CDR3 DNA: TGTGCCAGCAGCGCCACCGGGACAGGGCCTACCGGGGAGCTGTTTTTT

V gene: TRBV6-4
D gene: -
J gene: TRBJ1-5
CDR3 protein: CASSRDSNQSQHF
CDR3 DNA: TGTGCCAGCAGTCGCGACAGCAATCAGTCCCAGCATTTT

V gene: TRBV7-6
D gene: TRBD1
J gene: TRBJ2-2
CDR3 protein: CASSLGTGVTGELFF
CDR3 DNA: TGTGCCAGCAGCTTAGGGACAGGGGTCACCGGGGAGCTGTTTTTT

V gene: TRBV28
D gene: -
J gene: TRBJ1-1
CDR3 protein: CASKGHQGMNTEAFF
CDR3 DNA: TGTGCCAGCAAAGGCCATCAGGGTATGAACACTGAAGCTTTCTTT

V gene: TRBV11-2
D gene: TRBD1
J gene: TRBJ2-5
CDR3 protein: CASSIRQGVETQYF
CDR3 DNA: TGTGCCAGCAGCATACGACAGGGTGTCGAGACCCAGTACTTC

V gene: TRBV19
D gene: TRBD1
J gene: TRBJ1-5
CDR3 protein: CASSNRDRGNNQPQHF
CDR3 DNA: TGTGCCAGTAGCAACCGGGACAGGGGAAACAATCAGCCCCAGCATTTT

V gene: TRBV7-9
D gene: -
J gene: TRBJ2-7
CDR3 protein: CASSLVAGASYEQYF
CDR3 DNA: TGTGCCAGCAGCTTAGTGGCGGGGGCCTCCTACGAGCAGTACTTC

V gene: TRBV5-1
D gene: -
J gene: TRBJ1-5
CDR3 protein: CASSLGQNQPQHF
CDR3 DNA: TGCGCCAGCAGCTTGGGACAGAATCAGCCCCAGCATTTT

V gene: TRBV12-2
D gene: -
J gene: TRBJ1-1
CDR3 protein: CASRIRQGTTEAFF
CDR3 DNA: TGTGCAAGTCGCATCCGACAGGGAACCACTGAAGCTTTCTTT

V gene: TRBV25-1
D gene: TRBD1
J gene: TRBJ1-4
CDR3 protein: CASSELGQARGEKLFF
CDR3 DNA: TGTGCCAGCAGTGAATTGGGACAGGCCCGAGGGGAAAAACTGTTTTTT

V gene: TRBV11-3
D gene: -
J gene: TRBJ2-3
CDR3 protein: CASSPRRTTDTQYF
CDR3 DNA: TGTGCCAGCAGCCCTAGGCGAACTACAGATACGCAGTATTTT

V gene: TRBV30
D gene: -
J gene: TRBJ1-5
CDR3 protein: CAWSGTAYNQPQHF
CDR3 DNA: TGTGCCTGGAGTGGGACAGCCTACAATCAGCCCCAGCATTTT

V gene: TRBV25-1
D gene: -
J gene: TRBJ2-5
CDR3 protein: CASSGTQYSSYQETQYF
CDR3 DNA: TGTGCCAGCAGCGGGACTCAGTATTCCTCGTACCAAGAGACCCAGTACTTC